The next 22 T cell receptor beta chains were all read from a single sample in a study of cytomegalovirus exposure and HLA in healthy donors (dated by TCRdb to 2017 to 2019). Libraries were constructed by the immunoSEQ multiplex PCR assay. A mixture of 60 forward primers for TCR Vbeta segments and 13 reverse primers for TCR Jbeta segments was used in the multiplex PCR. TCRdb obtained this table from immuneACCESS and retained in-frame rearrangements with V and J assigned. These tables miss some clones; where compared with another copy, unresolved V genes account for less than half of the shortfall, and the remainder is unexplained. For this sample the table gives about 110,000 clones, of which about 80% were detected only once. The ten most abundant clones make up around an eighth of the sample. Sequenced: PBMCs. Receptors were obtained from a man aged 25 to 45 in good health and CMV-seropositive.

The rearrangement joins TRBV6-5 to TRBJ2-3, with a weak D call TRBD1 (6 bases). Deletions cut 5 bases from V and 4 bases from J, with 10 bases between. This CDR3 region has 13 residues. Germline CDR1 reads MNHEY; CDR2 reads SVGAGI. The CDR3 nucleotides are TGTGCCAGCAGTCCCTGGACAGCAGATACGCAGTATTTT. This sequence encodes CASSPWTADTQYF.

This clone was seen only once. The CDR3 DNA follows: TGTGCCAGTAGTATCGGCGGAACTCATCAGCCCCAGCATTTT. Amino acid sequence: CASSIGGTHQPQHF. The chain combines TRBV19 with TRBJ1-5; D is unresolved. Germline V lookup: CDR1 LNHDA, CDR2 SQIVND (reference sequence). With 3 bases removed from V and 5 bases from J, the gap between germline ends came to 11 bases. The CDR3 spans 14 residues.

V and J are TRBV7-2 and TRBJ2-7; perhaps TRBD2 as D (6 bases). V shed 2 bases and J shed 6 bases, with 11 bases lying between them. The CDR3 is 13 amino acids. Germline values: CDR1 SGHTA, CDR2 FQGNSA. The CDR3 sequence is CASSLSNGGEQYF. Written as DNA, the CDR3 is TGTGCCAGCAGCTTATCTAACGGGGGCGAGCAGTACTTC. Full variable domain (rest looked up from reference TRBV7-2 and TRBJ2-7): GAGVSQSPSNKVTEKGKDVELRCDPISGHTALYWYRQSLGQGLEFLIYFQGNSAPDKSGLPSDRFSAERTGGSVSTLTIQRTQQEDSAVYLCASSLSNGGEQYFGPGTRLTVT.

The chain carries TRBV5-6 and TRBJ2-1, with 10 nucleotides matching TRBD1. This CDR3 is 14 amino acids long. Germline values: CDR1 SGHDT, CDR2 YYEEEE. The V and J ends lost 3 bases and 9 bases, in that order; junction bases with no gene match: 6. For the CDR3, the DNA is TGTGCCAGCAGCTGGTCGACAGGGGGCAGTGAGCAGTTCTTC. The encoded protein is CASSWSTGGSEQFF. Combining the CDR3 with reference TRBV5-6 and TRBJ2-1 gives the whole variable domain DAGVTQSPTHLIKTRGQQVTLRCSPKSGHDTVSWYQQALGQGPQFIFQYYEEEERQRGNFPDRFSGHQFPNYSSELNVNALLLGDSALYLCASSWSTGGSEQFFGPGTRLTVL.

This clone appeared once. The CDR3, as DNA: TGTGCCAGCAAACGAGGGACAGGGCTGATTGAGGGGGAGGAGACCCAGTACTTC. Encoded protein: CASKRGTGLIEGEETQYF. This chain uses TRBV7-9 with TRBJ2-5, with TRBD1 matching over 9 bases. The CDR3 extends over 18 amino acids. V lost 7 bases, J lost 5 bases, and 20 bases stayed unmatched. Germline V gene sequence: CDR1 SEHNR, CDR2 FQNEAQ (reference sequence).

J is TRBJ2-1 and V is TRBV14, with a weak D call TRBD2 (7 bases). The CDR3 loop spans 16 amino acids. Deletions cut 1 base from V and 10 bases from J, with 20 bases between. Per the germline V gene, CDR1 is SGHDN and CDR2 is FVKESK. CDR3 nucleotides: TGTGCCAGCAGCCAAGCGGGCGGGGGCCCACTGAGGGAGCAGTTCTTC. Amino acid sequence: CASSQAGGGPLREQFF.

This clone was seen only a few times. The gene calls are TRBV18 and TRBJ2-5; 7 positions agree with TRBD2. The CDR3 is 13 residues long. The junction had 0 bases not matched to a gene; V was cut back by 2 bases and J by 3 bases. In germline, CDR1 is KGHSH, CDR2 LQKENI. The CDR3 nucleotides read TGTGCCAGCTCACCAGGGAGGGAAGAGACCCAGTACTTC. Translation: CASSPGREETQYF.

This chain connects TRBV5-5 to TRBJ2-7; a weak D match, TRBD2 (5 bases). Trimming stripped 2 bases from V and 3 bases from J, with 12 bases between. The CDR3 covers 14 residues. Germline CDR1 and CDR2: SGHKS and YYEKEE (reference sequence). CDR3 residues: CASSFYREVYEQYF. CDR3 in DNA: TGTGCCAGCAGCTTCTACCGGGAAGTCTACGAGCAGTACTTC.

V gene TRBV9 combines with J gene TRBJ2-2, with D unclear. Looked up from germline, CDR1 is SGDLS and CDR2 is YYNGEE. V was trimmed by 2 bases and J by 1 base, leaving 9 bases between them. The CDR3 runs 15 residues. Here the CDR3 reads CASSVGHLNTGELFF. CDR3 sequence (DNA): TGTGCCAGCAGCGTTGGGCACTTGAACACCGGGGAGCTGTTTTTT.

The genes are TRBV4-3 and TRBJ1-6; TRBD1 matches 7 bases. V lost 0 bases, J lost 9 bases, and 11 bases stayed unmatched. The CDR3 has 17 amino acids. Per germline, CDR1 LGHNA and CDR2 YSLEER. CDR3 coding DNA: TGCGCCAGCAGCCAAGAGCCCTTAGTTCAGGGGGGTTCACCCCTCCACTTT. It encodes CASSQEPLVQGGSPLHF.

V gene TRBV6-5 combines with J gene TRBJ2-7, with D possibly TRBD2 on 6 matching bases. The V end was cut by 6 bases, the J end by 3 bases, with 15 bases between. CDR1 is MNHEY and CDR2 is SVGAGI in the germline V gene. This CDR3 contains 14 residues. This CDR3 reads CASSSGTPYYEQYF. CDR3 DNA sequence: TGTGCCAGCAGCTCCGGGACTCCTTACTACGAGCAGTACTTC.

This clone was seen a handful of times. V is TRBV13 and J is TRBJ1-1; D uncertain. Germline-derived CDR1 and CDR2 are PRHDT and FYEKMQ (reference sequence). Trimming cost V 1 base and J 1 base, with 10 bases left between them. The CDR3 contains 15 residues. The CDR3 bases are TGTGCCAGCAGCTTAGTGGGAGGCGGGAACACTGAAGCTTTCTTT. It codes for CASSLVGGGNTEAFF.

This chain uses TRBV6-6 with TRBJ1-6; no reliable D call. V was pared by 7 bases and J by 7 bases, with 14 bases between. Per the germline V gene, CDR1 is MNHNY and CDR2 is SVGAGI (reference sequence). There are 14 residues in the CDR3. CDR3 nucleotide sequence: TGTGCCAGCACCCCGCTCCCCAGAAATTCACCCCTCCACTTT. Protein: CASTPLPRNSPLHF.

This chain uses TRBV7-9 with TRBJ2-1; 9 nucleotides agree with TRBD1. CDR1 and CDR2 from the germline V gene are SEHNR and FQNEAQ (reference sequence). The CDR3 consists of 15 residues. Trimming cost V 4 bases and J 8 bases; bases outside gene matches: 9. The DNA of the CDR3 is TGTGCCAGCAGCTCCCGGGACAGGGTCTGGGATGAGCAGTTCTTC. Translating gives CASSSRDRVWDEQFF.

Concerning this clone: Distinct nucleotide sequences in the sample also encode this CDR3. This chain joins TRBV19 and TRBJ2-7; D unresolved. CDR3 length equals 14 residues. Between the trimmed V and J ends, which lost 1 base and 2 bases, there was a span of 9 bases. From germline, CDR1 is LNHDA and CDR2 SQIVND (reference sequence). CDR3 nucleotides: TGTGCCAGTAGTATAGGCGGCGGAGCCTACGAGCAGTACTTC. Translation gives CASSIGGGAYEQYF.

The chain combines TRBV5-1 with TRBJ1-1; tentatively, D is TRBD1 (6 bases). The germline V gene encodes CDR1 SGHRS and CDR2 YFSETQ. V was clipped by 2 bases and J by 4 bases, with 9 bases between them. The CDR3 runs 13 residues. CDR3 bases: TGCGCCAGCAGCTTTACAGGGATCACTGAAGCTTTCTTT. Amino acid sequence: CASSFTGITEAFF.

A few counts support this clone. The chain couples TRBV19 to TRBJ2-7; D call uncertain. Per germline, CDR1 LNHDA and CDR2 SQIVND (reference sequence). This CDR3 has 15 residues. Trimming stripped 2 bases from V and 0 bases from J, with 11 bases between. CDR3 region: CASSIMVERSYEQYF. As DNA, the CDR3 is TGTGCCAGTAGTATAATGGTAGAACGCTCCTACGAGCAGTACTTC.

There are a few counts of this clone. The chain has TRBV18 and TRBJ2-1, with D perhaps TRBD1 (6 bases). The germline CDR1 and CDR2 sequences are KGHSH and LQKENI. This CDR3 comprises 15 residues. Trimming took off 6 bases at V and 9 bases at J, with 21 bases between the two ends. The CDR3 region has the DNA TGTGCCAGCTCCGGAGATAGGGGGAATGAAGGTGAGCAGTTCTTC. It yields the protein CASSGDRGNEGEQFF. Together with reference TRBV18 and TRBJ2-1, the CDR3 gives the full variable domain: NAGVMQNPRHLVRRRGQEARLRCSPMKGHSHVYWYRQLPEEGLKFMVYLQKENIIDESGMPKERFSAEFPKEGPSILRIQQVVRGDSAAYFCASSGDRGNEGEQFFGPGTRLTVL.

J is TRBJ2-3 and V is TRBV30; a weak D match, TRBD1 (6 bases). Between the trimmed V and J ends, which lost 4 bases and 3 bases, there was a span of 11 bases. Per the germline V gene, CDR1 is GTSNPN and CDR2 is SVGIG (reference sequence). This CDR3 has 13 amino acids. The CDR3 coding sequence is TGTGCCTGGACAGGGGACCATACAGATACGCAGTATTTT. Its translation is CAWTGDHTDTQYF.

V is TRBV25-1 and J is TRBJ1-2, with 7 bases that match TRBD1. This CDR3 has 15 residues. V lost 0 bases, J lost 5 bases, and 6 bases stayed unmatched. CDR1 and CDR2 from the germline V gene are MGHDK and SYGVNS. The CDR3 DNA is TGTGCCAGCAGTGAATATGGGACAGTAACGTATGGCTACACCTTC. Protein product: CASSEYGTVTYGYTF.

The chain combines TRBV6-1 with TRBJ1-1, with 8 bases identical to TRBD1. The germline V gene has CDR1 MNHNS and CDR2 SASEGT. The length of the CDR3 is 14 residues. J was trimmed by 4 bases and V by 0 bases; bases with no gene match: 1. Here the CDR3 reads CASSEAGQVTEAFF. The CDR3 DNA is TGTGCCAGCAGTGAAGCGGGACAGGTCACTGAAGCTTTCTTT.

This chain joins TRBV6-5 and TRBJ2-7; 8 nucleotides line up with TRBD1. The CDR3 sequence is 14 residues long. The germline CDR1 and CDR2 sequences are MNHEY and SVGAGI. J lost 4 bases, V lost 2 bases, and 4 bases had no gene match. Written as DNA, the CDR3 is TGTGCCAGCAGTTACCCGGGACAGGAGTACGAGCAGTACTTC. Its translation: CASSYPGQEYEQYF.